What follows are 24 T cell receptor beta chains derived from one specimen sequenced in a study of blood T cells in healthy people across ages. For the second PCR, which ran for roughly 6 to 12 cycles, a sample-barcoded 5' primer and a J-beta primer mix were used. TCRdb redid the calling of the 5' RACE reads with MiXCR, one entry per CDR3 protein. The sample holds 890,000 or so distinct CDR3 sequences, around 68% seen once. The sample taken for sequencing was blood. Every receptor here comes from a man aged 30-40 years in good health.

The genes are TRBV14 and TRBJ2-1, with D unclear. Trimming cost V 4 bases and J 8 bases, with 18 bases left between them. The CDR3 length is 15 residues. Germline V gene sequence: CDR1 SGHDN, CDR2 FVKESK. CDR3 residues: CASSRDSRRYDEQFF. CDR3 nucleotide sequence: TGTGCCAGCAGCCGCGATTCTAGGCGATACGATGAGCAGTTCTTC. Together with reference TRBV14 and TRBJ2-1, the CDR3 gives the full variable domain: EAGVTQFPSHSVIEKGQTVTLRCDPISGHDNLYWYRRVMGKEIKFLLHFVKESKQDESGMPNNRFLAERTGGTYSTLKVQPAELEDSGVYFCASSRDSRRYDEQFFGPGTRLTVL.

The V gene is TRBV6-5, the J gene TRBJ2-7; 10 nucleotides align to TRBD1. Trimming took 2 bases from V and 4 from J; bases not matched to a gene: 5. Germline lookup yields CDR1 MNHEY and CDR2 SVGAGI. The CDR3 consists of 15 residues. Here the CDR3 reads CASSYRGQGVYEQYF. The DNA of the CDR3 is TGTGCCAGCAGTTACAGAGGACAGGGGGTATACGAGCAGTACTTC.

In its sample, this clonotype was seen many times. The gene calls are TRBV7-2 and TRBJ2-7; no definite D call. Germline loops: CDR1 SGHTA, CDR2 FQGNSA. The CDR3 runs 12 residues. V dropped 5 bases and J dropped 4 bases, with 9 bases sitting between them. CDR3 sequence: CASSPTLYEQYF. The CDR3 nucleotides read TGTGCCAGCAGCCCCACCTTATACGAGCAGTACTTC.

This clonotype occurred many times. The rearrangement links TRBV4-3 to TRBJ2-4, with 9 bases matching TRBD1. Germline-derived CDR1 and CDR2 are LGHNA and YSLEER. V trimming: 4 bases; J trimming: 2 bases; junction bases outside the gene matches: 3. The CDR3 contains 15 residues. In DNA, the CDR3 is TGCGCCAGCAGCCGACAGGGGGAGTCCAAAAACATTCAGTACTTC. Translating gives CASSRQGESKNIQYF.

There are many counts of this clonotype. The CDR3 DNA sequence: TGTGCCAGCAAGGGTGGCGGGGCCAAAGAGACCCAGTACTTC. Protein: CASKGGGAKETQYF. V gene TRBV2 combines with J gene TRBJ2-5, with D possibly TRBD2 on 6 matching bases. The CDR3 is 14 residues long. V was trimmed by 7 bases and J by 3 bases, leaving 15 bases between them. Germline lookup yields CDR1 SNHLY and CDR2 FYNNEI.

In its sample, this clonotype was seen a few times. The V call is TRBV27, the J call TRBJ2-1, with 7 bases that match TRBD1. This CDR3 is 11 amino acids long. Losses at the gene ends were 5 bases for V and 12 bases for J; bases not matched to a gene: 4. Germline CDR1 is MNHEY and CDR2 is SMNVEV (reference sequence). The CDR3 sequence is CASSKTGRQFF. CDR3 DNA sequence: TGTGCCAGCAGTAAGACAGGGAGGCAGTTCTTC.

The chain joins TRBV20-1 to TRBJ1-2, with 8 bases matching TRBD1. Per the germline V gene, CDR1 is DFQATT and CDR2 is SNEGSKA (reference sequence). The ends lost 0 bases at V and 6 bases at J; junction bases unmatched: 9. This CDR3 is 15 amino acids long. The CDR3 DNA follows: TGCAGTGCTAGAGATTTTGGCAGGGGGCTAGATGGCTACACCTTC. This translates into CSARDFGRGLDGYTF.

CDR3 bases: TGTGCCAGCAGCATACAGGGGGCCGGTGGCTACACCTTC. Residues: CASSIQGAGGYTF. The chain carries TRBV9 and TRBJ1-2; the match to TRBD1 covers 9 bases. The J segment lost 7 bases and the V segment lost 4 bases, leaving 5 bases of the junction unmatched. The CDR3 is 13 amino acids. Germline values: CDR1 SGDLS, CDR2 YYNGEE.

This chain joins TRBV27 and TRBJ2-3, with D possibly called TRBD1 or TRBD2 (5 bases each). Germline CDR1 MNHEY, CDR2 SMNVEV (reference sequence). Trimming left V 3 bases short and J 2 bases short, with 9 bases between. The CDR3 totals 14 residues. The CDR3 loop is CASSLMGTTDTQYF. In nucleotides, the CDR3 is TGTGCCAGCAGTTTGATGGGGACCACAGATACGCAGTATTTT.

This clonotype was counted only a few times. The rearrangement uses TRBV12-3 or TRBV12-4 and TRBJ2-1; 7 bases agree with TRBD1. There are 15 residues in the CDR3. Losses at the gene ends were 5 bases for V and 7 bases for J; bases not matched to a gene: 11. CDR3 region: CASSPSGTVVNEQFF. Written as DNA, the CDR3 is TGTGCCAGCAGTCCCTCCGGGACAGTCGTGAATGAGCAGTTCTTC.

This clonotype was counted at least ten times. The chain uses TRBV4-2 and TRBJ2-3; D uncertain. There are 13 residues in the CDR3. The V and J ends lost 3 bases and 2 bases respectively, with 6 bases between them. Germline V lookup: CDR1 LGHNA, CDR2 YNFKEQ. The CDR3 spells CASSQYSTDTQYF. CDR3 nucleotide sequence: TGTGCCAGCAGCCAGTACTCCACAGATACGCAGTATTTT.

The CDR3 here is CASSYYAEAFF. CDR3 in DNA: TGTGCCAGCAGTTACTACGCTGAAGCTTTCTTT. The J gene is TRBJ1-1, the V gene TRBV6-2 or TRBV6-3, with D hard to call. V was pared by 1 base and J by 6 bases, with 3 bases between. Germline CDR1 reads MNHEY; CDR2 reads SVGEGT. CDR3 size: 11 residues.

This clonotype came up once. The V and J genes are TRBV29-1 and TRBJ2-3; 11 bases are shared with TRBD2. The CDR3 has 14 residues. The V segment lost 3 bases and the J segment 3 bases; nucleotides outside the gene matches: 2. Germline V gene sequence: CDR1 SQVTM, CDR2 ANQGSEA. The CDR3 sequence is CSVDSGGVTDTQYF. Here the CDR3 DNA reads TGCAGCGTTGATAGCGGGGGGGTGACAGATACGCAGTATTTT.

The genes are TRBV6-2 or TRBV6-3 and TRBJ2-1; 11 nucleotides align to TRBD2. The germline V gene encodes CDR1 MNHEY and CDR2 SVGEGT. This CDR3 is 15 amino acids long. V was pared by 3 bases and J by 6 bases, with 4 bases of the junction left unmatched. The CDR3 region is CASSYSGGAGNEQFF. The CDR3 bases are TGTGCCAGCAGTTATAGCGGGGGGGCTGGCAATGAGCAGTTCTTC.

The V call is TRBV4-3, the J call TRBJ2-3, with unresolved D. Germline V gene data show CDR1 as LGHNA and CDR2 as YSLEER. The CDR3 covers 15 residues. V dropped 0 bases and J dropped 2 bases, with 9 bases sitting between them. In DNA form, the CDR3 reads TGCGCCAGCAGCCAAGATGTTGCAGACACAGATACGCAGTATTTT. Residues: CASSQDVADTDTQYF.

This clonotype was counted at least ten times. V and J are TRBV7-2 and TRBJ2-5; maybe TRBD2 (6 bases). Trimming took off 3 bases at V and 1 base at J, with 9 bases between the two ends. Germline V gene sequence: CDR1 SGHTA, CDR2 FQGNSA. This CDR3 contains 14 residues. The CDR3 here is CASSFGGIQETQYF. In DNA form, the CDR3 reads TGTGCCAGCAGCTTTGGGGGGATCCAAGAGACCCAGTACTTC.

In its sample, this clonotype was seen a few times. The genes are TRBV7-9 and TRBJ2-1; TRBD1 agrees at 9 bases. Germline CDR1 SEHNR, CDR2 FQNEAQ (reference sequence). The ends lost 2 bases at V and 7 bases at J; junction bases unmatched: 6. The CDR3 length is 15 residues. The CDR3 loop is CASSLLQGARNEQFF. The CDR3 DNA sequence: TGTGCCAGCAGCTTATTACAGGGGGCTAGAAATGAGCAGTTCTTC.

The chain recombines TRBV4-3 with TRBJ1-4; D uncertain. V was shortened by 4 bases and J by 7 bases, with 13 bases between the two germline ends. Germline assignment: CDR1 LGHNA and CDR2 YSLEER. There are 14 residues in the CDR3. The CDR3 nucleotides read TGCGCCAGCAGCCCTCATCGGGAGGGTGAAAAACTGTTTTTT. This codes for CASSPHREGEKLFF.

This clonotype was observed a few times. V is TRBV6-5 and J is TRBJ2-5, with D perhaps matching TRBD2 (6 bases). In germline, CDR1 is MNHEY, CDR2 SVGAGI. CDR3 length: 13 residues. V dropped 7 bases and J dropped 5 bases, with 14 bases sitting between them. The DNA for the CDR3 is TGTGCCAGCACCTACGGGGGAGAGGAGACCCAGTACTTC. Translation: CASTYGGEETQYF.

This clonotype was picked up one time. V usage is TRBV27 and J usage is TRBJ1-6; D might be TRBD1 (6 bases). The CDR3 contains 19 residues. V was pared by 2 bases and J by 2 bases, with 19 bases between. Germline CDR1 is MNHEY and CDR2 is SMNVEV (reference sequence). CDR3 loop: CASSLRAGDASPYNSPLHF. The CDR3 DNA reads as TGTGCCAGCAGTTTAAGGGCAGGGGACGCGAGTCCCTATAATTCACCCCTCCACTTT.

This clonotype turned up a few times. CDR3 sequence reads: CASWATGATRIGELFF. The CDR3 DNA reads as TGTGCCAGCTGGGCTACAGGGGCGACGAGGATCGGGGAGCTGTTTTTT. The chain carries TRBV6-5 and TRBJ2-2; 7 nucleotides agree with TRBD1. Germline CDR1 and CDR2: MNHEY and SVGAGI. The J segment lost 7 bases and the V segment lost 8 bases, leaving 16 bases of the junction unmatched. CDR3 length equals 16 residues.

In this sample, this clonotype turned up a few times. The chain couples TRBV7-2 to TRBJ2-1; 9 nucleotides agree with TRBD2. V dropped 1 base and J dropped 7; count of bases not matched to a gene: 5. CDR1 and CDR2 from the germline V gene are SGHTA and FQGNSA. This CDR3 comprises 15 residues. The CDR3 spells CASSLGASGMNEQFF. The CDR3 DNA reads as TGTGCCAGCAGCTTAGGGGCTAGCGGGATGAATGAGCAGTTCTTC.

CDR3 nucleotide sequence: TGTGCCAGCAGCCCCAATAAGGCCTGGTCCTACAATGAGCAGTTCTTC. Residues: CASSPNKAWSYNEQFF. The chain employs TRBV14 and TRBJ2-1; D gene ambiguous. The germline V and J ends were trimmed by 4 bases and 1 base, with 14 bases remaining between them. The V gene's germline CDR1 is SGHDN and CDR2 FVKESK. This CDR3 has 16 residues.

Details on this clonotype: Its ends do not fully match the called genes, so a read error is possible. DNA for the CDR3: TGTGCCTGGACCTCACAGGGCCCTTATCAGCCTCAGCATTTT. Protein: CAWTSQGPYQPQHF. The chain recombines TRBV30 with TRBJ1-5; D perhaps matches TRBD1 (6 bases). The CDR3 runs 14 residues. Per the germline V gene, CDR1 is GTSNPN and CDR2 is SVGIG (reference sequence).